This is a list of T cell receptor beta chains from one sample in a study of T cell clonotyping in hematopoietic cell transplantation. The assay was immunoSEQ multiplex PCR, and TCRdb's table has in-frame clones only and misses some. In the table there are over 10,000 clones, about 86% of which are singletons. Sample: PBMCs, taken 100 days after allogeneic stem cell transplant. Receptors were obtained from a female patient in her thirties or forties who had an allogeneic stem cell transplant from a related donor, so T cells may come from the graft donor. Some clones in this sample may be carry-over from other donors' samples. Both conserved end residues are part of each CDR3. The order of the fields is D gene, J gene, V gene, clone size, CDR3 DNA, CDR3 protein. D genes are given only for firm matches. Not all rows give a size; the values are once, few, many and, for expanded clones, a class.

-	TRBJ1-5	TRBV6-6	-	TGTGCCAGCACCCTCATCGCGGGGTCGCCCCAGCATTTT	CASTLIAGSPQHF
TRBD2	TRBJ2-5	TRBV11-2	-	TGTGCCAGCAGCCCAGGACTTGGCGGGGGGGCGGTTGCCGAGACCCAGTACTTC	CASSPGLGGGAVAETQYF
-	TRBJ1-1	TRBV28	-	TGTGCCAGCAGTTTAAGTCCGCAGGGAAGAACTGAAGCTTTCTTT	CASSLSPQGRTEAFF
-	TRBJ2-5	TRBV5-1	-	TGCGCCAGCAGCGTCGAGGAGACCCAGTACTTC	CASSVEETQYF
-	TRBJ2-3	TRBV19	-	TGTGCCAGTAGTTGGGGGGTTAGCACAGATACGCAGTATTTT	CASSWGVSTDTQYF
TRBD1	TRBJ1-1	TRBV5-5	few	TGTGCCAGCAGCTTGGTTGCGACAGGGGACACTGAAGCTTTCTTT	CASSLVATGDTEAFF
-	TRBJ2-7	TRBV7-8	-	TGTGCCAGCAGCTTAGGGCAGGCCTACGGGCAGTACTTC	CASSLGQAYGQYF
-	TRBJ1-4	TRBV5-1	-	TGCGCCAGCAGCTTGGCGGCAGCAATTAATGAAAAACTGTTTTTT	CASSLAAAINEKLFF
TRBD1	TRBJ2-2	TRBV5-1	-	TGCGCCAGCAGCTTAACCGACAGGGGGGACACCGGGGAGCTGTTTTTT	CASSLTDRGDTGELFF
-	TRBJ1-4	TRBV6-5	-	TGTGCCAGCAGTTTCGGACAGCATAATGAAAAACTGTTTTTT	CASSFGQHNEKLFF
-	TRBJ1-2	TRBV7-2	-	TGTGCCAGCAGCGTTAGGGTCCAGGGTAGCTATGGCTACACCTTC	CASSVRVQGSYGYTF
TRBD1	TRBJ1-5	TRBV19	once	TGTGCCAGTAGCCAACAGGGGAATCAGCCCCAGCATTTT	CASSQQGNQPQHF
TRBD2	TRBJ2-1	TRBV27	once	TGTGCCAGCAGCGGACTAGCCGGAGCCAATGAGCAGTTCTTC	CASSGLAGANEQFF
TRBD1	TRBJ1-5	TRBV19	-	TGTGCCAGTATGAGACAGGGTTGGAATCAGCCCCAGCATTTT	CASMRQGWNQPQHF
-	TRBJ2-7	TRBV29-1	-	TGCAGCGTTGTAAGGCAGACGAGCTCCTACGAGCAGTACTTC	CSVVRQTSSYEQYF
TRBD2	TRBJ2-1	TRBV27	-	TGTGCCAGCAGTTTATCGATATGGGCTAGCGGTAACAATGAGCAGTTCTTC	CASSLSIWASGNNEQFF
-	TRBJ1-1	TRBV2	-	TGTGCCAGCGCGTCAGGAGACAGTACTGAAGCTTTCTTT	CASASGDSTEAFF